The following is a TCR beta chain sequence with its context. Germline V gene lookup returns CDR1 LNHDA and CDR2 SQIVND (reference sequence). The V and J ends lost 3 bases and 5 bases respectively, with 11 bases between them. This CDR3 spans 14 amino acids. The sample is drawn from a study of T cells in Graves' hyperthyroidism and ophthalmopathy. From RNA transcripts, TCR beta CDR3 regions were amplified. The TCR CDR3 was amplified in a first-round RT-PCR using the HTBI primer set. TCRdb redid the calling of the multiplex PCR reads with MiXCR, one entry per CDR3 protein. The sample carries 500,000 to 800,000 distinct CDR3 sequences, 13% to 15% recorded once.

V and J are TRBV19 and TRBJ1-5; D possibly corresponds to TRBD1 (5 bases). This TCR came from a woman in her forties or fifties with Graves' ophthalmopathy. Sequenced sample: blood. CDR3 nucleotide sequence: TGTGCCAGTAGTATCGGGGGTTCTTATCAGCCCCAGCATTTT. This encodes CASSIGGSYQPQHF. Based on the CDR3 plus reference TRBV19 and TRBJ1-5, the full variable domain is DGGITQSPKYLFRKEGQNVTLSCEQNLNHDAMYWYRQDPGQGLRLIYYSQIVNDFQKGDIAEGYSVSREKKESFPLTVTSAQKNPTAFYLCASSIGGSYQPQHFGDGTRLSIL.